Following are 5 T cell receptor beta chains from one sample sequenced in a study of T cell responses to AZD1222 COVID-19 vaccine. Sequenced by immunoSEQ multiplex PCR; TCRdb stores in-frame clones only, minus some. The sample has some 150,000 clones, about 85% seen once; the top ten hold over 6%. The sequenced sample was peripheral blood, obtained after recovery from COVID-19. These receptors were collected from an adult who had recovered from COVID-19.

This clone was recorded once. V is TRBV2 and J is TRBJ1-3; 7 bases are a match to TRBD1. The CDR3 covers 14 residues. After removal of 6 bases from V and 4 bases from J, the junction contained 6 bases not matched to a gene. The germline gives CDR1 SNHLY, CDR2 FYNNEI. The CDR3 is CASRADRVGNTIYF. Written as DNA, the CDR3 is TGTGCCAGCAGGGCTGACAGGGTAGGAAACACCATATATTTT.

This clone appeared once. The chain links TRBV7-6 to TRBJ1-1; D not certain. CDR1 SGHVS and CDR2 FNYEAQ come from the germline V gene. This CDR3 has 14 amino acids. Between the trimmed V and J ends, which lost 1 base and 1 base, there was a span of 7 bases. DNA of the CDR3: TGTGCCAGCAGCTTAGGTACGGCGAACACTGAAGCTTTCTTT. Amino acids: CASSLGTANTEAFF.

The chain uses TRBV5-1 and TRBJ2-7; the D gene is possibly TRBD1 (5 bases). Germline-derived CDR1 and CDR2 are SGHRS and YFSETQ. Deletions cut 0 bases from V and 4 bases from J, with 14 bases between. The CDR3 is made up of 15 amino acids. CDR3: CASSLGTASGYEQYF. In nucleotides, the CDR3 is TGCGCCAGCAGCTTGGGGACGGCCTCAGGGTACGAGCAGTACTTC.

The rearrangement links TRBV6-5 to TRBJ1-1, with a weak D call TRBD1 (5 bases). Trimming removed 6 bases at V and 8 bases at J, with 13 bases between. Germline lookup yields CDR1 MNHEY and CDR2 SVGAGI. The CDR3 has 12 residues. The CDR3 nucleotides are TGTGCCAGCAGGAGCACGGGACGAGAAGCTTTCTTT. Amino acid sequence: CASRSTGREAFF.

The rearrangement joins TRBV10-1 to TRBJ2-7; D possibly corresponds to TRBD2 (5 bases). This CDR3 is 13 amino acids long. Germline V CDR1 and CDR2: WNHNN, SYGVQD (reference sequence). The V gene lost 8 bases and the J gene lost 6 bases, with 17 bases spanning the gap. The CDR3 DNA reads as TGCGCCAGCGCACGGGAAGCGATGGGCGAGCAGTACTTC. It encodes CASAREAMGEQYF.